The sequence of this TCR beta chain was determined in a study of CD8+CD57+ T cells in acquired aplastic anemia. Study overall: DNA recovered from sorted CD4+ and CD8+ cells had a mean of approximately 3 ug.

Study-level results: Overlapping CD8+ CDR3 repertoires of patients and controls contained around 30 shared sequences.

Ten or more counts support this clonotype. Antigen: not known. The sequenced patients had an expansion of CD8+CD57+ cells seen by flow cytometry. The template used for profiling TCR beta VDJ and CDR3 was genomic DNA. TCRdb passed the reads through MiXCR, listing each CDR3 protein once. This table holds about 160,000 distinct CDR3 sequences, around 47% found once. The germline V gene encodes CDR1 LGHNA and CDR2 YNFKEQ. The length of the CDR3 is 15 residues. V was shortened by 3 bases and J by 2 bases, with 12 bases between the two germline ends. The clonotype comes from a human donor with aplastic anemia. The V gene is TRBV4-2, the J gene TRBJ2-3; D is ambiguous. The sample consisted of sorted CD4+, CD8+, or CD8+CD57+ T cells (not recorded which) from PBMCs. DNA for the CDR3: TGTGCCAGCAGCCACGTTTCGACGACCACAGATACGCAGTATTTT. This codes for CASSHVSTTTDTQYF.